A selection of T cell receptor beta chains follows, all from one sample in a study of response to subunit inactivated influenza vaccine. TCRdb called the RT-PCR reads again in MiXCR, with one record for every CDR3 protein. The sample gives 500,000 to 600,000 distinct CDR3 sequences, less than 8% of which show up once; 10% to 15% is in the top ten. Sample: PBMCs from blood, taken roughly 24 months after vaccination. The receptors stem from a man aged 45 to 70 who received an inactivated influenza vaccine. The CDR3 runs from the conserved cysteine through the conserved F or W. A D gene is named only where the DNA matches it firmly. Not every row has a clone size; where given, it reads once, few, many or a size class.

TRBJ2-5	-	-	TRBV29-1	TGCAGCGTTGAGCGTGGGGTTCCTGAGACCCAGTACTTC	CSVERGVPETQYF
TRBJ2-1	-	-	TRBV12-3/TRBV12-4	TGTGCCAGCAGTCTTAGCGGAGCTGAGCAGTTCTTC	CASSLSGAEQFF
TRBJ2-5	-	few	TRBV5-1	TGCGCCAGCAGGAGGGGGGTGGTGGAGACCCAGTACTTC	CASRRGVVETQYF
TRBJ2-5	-	-	TRBV20-1	TGCAGTGCCGGCACGCTATGGGAGACCCAGTACTTC	CSAGTLWETQYF
TRBJ2-5	-	few	TRBV12-3/TRBV12-4	TGTGCCAGCAGTCCCTTGTTTTCCCTCGGAAAGACCCAGTACTTC	CASSPLFSLGKTQYF
TRBJ1-1	-	-	TRBV5-8	TGTGCCAGCAGCTTGGGGGGGGGGACGACCCCAACAGCTTTCTTT	CASSLGGGTTPTAFF
TRBJ2-3	TRBD2	-	TRBV3-1	TGTGCCAGCAGCCGGCGGGGACTAGGCCTCCACGATACGCAGTATTTT	CASSRRGLGLHDTQYF
TRBJ2-5	-	few	TRBV7-2	TGTGCCAGCAGCTCATGGGGGTACCCACAAGAGACCCAGTACTTC	CASSSWGYPQETQYF
TRBJ2-2	TRBD2	few	TRBV3-1	TGTGCCAGCAGCCTCCGGGGGGGCCGTAGCACCGGGGAGCTGTTTTTT	CASSLRGGRSTGELFF
TRBJ1-4	-	-	TRBV20-1	TGCAGTGCTAGAGATTCAGGATCAGCCTCCTTACGCGAAAAACTGTTTTTT	CSARDSGSASLREKLFF
TRBJ1-1	-	many	TRBV12-3/TRBV12-4	TGTGCCAGCAGCTTGGGACAACTGAACACTGAAGCTTTCTTT	CASSLGQLNTEAFF
TRBJ2-7	-	many	TRBV7-2	TGTGCCAGCAGCTTAACGACAGGTACCTCCTACGAGCAGTACTTC	CASSLTTGTSYEQYF
TRBJ1-3	-	-	TRBV28	TGTGCCAGCAGTTTTAAGGGCTCTGGAAACACCATATATTTT	CASSFKGSGNTIYF
TRBJ2-1	-	many	TRBV24-1	TGTGCCACCAGAGCCGAATGGGGCTACAATGAGCAGTTCTTC	CATRAEWGYNEQFF
TRBJ2-1	TRBD1	few	TRBV7-2	TGTGCCAGCAGCCCCCAGGGGACAGGGGGCGGGAATGAGCAGTTCTTC	CASSPQGTGGGNEQFF
TRBJ2-5	-	few	TRBV6-1	TGTGCCAGCAGTCCTCAGGGGTGGCAAGAGACCCAGTACTTC	CASSPQGWQETQYF
TRBJ2-1	TRBD2	many	TRBV20-1	TGCAGTGCTAGAGATCTGGCAGCGGGAGGGGTCTACAATGAGCAGTTCTTC	CSARDLAAGGVYNEQFF
TRBJ2-7	-	many	TRBV15	TGTGCCACCAGCAGAGATTCAGTGCTATCCCCCTACGAGCAGTACTTC	CATSRDSVLSPYEQYF
TRBJ1-5	-	few	TRBV6-2/TRBV6-3	TGTGCCAGCAGACCCGACGGGACTAGGCAGCCCCAGCATTTT	CASRPDGTRQPQHF
TRBJ2-7	-	many	TRBV10-3	TGTGCCATCGCCGGGACTCAGGGGAGCCCCTACGAGCAGTACTTC	CAIAGTQGSPYEQYF
TRBJ1-2	TRBD1	many	TRBV3-1	TGTGCCAGCAGCCAAGAGGACAGGCGTGGCGGCTACACCTTC	CASSQEDRRGGYTF
TRBJ2-3	-	few	TRBV5-1	TGCGCCAGCAGCTTGGAGGCAGGAAAGGCAGATACGCAGTATTTT	CASSLEAGKADTQYF
TRBJ1-5	-	many	TRBV20-1	TGCAGTGTCACACAGGGTGATCAGCCCCAGCATTTT	CSVTQGDQPQHF
TRBJ2-7	-	many	TRBV12-3/TRBV12-4	TGTGCCAGCAGCTTAGGGCGGGGCTACGAGCAGTACTTC	CASSLGRGYEQYF
TRBJ1-1	TRBD1	many	TRBV5-1	TGCGCCAGCAGCCTGGGACAGGGGGCTCTTGAAGCTTTCTTT	CASSLGQGALEAFF
TRBJ1-6	-	many	TRBV10-3	TGTGCCACCTCTGAGACAGTGAATTCACCCCTCCACTTT	CATSETVNSPLHF